This T cell receptor (beta chain) was sequenced during a study of blood T cell repertoires in COVID-19. As for the study in general: Researchers got acute and convalescent COVID-19 samples from the United States, Italy and Spain. T cells, B-cell-depleted T cells, or PBMCs supplied cDNA or gDNA.

The table lists this clone with a few counts. Authors' data handling: Estimated nucleated cell counts came from reference gene primer amplification. The table came from immunoSEQ multiplex PCR; TCRdb's copy has only in-frame clones and leaves some out. Clonal size and the V and J genes are those of that table, whereas D and trimming came from the DNA. Among 75,000 to 100,000 clones, roughly four fifths were seen once, and the ten largest hold 21%. This CDR3 is built from 13 residues. Trimming took off 6 bases at V and 12 bases at J, with 15 bases between the two ends. Germline assignment: CDR1 KGHSH and CDR2 LQKENI.

The rearrangement links TRBV18 to TRBJ1-6; the D is unclear. The sequence derives from a human donor in a cohort sampled during active COVID-19. What was sequenced was peripheral blood. Here the CDR3 reads CASSKGPGVPLHF. DNA for the CDR3: TGTGCCAGCTCGAAGGGCCCCGGGGTACCCCTCCACTTT. The variable domain in full, with the rest retrieved from reference TRBV18 and TRBJ1-6, is NAGVMQNPRHLVRRRGQEARLRCSPMKGHSHVYWYRQLPEEGLKFMVYLQKENIIDESGMPKERFSAEFPKEGPSILRIQQVVRGDSAAYFCASSKGPGVPLHFGNGTRLTVT.